This T cell receptor (beta chain) is from a study of early T cells in non-severe SARS-CoV-2 infection. Trimming cost V 5 bases and J 7 bases; bases outside gene matches: 8. The CDR3 length is 14 residues. Germline CDR1 reads SGHAT; CDR2 reads FQNNGV. This clonotype occurred a few times. One entry per CDR3 protein results from TCRdb running MiXCR on the 5' RACE reads. The sample records some 57,000 distinct CDR3 sequences, around 9% being singletons. Sequenced input: whole blood. This clonotype was obtained from an adult who was a healthcare worker with PCR-confirmed SARS-CoV-2 infection or an uninfected control (not recorded which). This chain uses TRBV11-2 with TRBJ1-2; 9 bases are shared with TRBD1. CDR3: CASSGRDRVSGYTF. CDR3 bases: TGTGCCAGCAGCGGCCGGGACAGGGTTTCTGGCTACACCTTC.